The 32 T cell receptor beta chains given below trace back to one sample, sequenced in a study of cytomegalovirus exposure and HLA in healthy donors. PCR used 60 Vbeta primers and 13 Jbeta primers. Produced via immunoSEQ multiplex PCR; TCRdb's table is partial and in-frame only. The sample contains about 200,000 clones, 78% of which appear only once. Sequencing was carried out using PBMCs. The receptors come from a male donor in good health and CMV-seronegative.

The rearrangement links TRBV11-3 to TRBJ2-1; TRBD2 matches 7 bases. Germline CDR1 is SGHNT and CDR2 is YENEEA. CDR3 length equals 15 residues. The ends lost 1 base at V and 7 bases at J; junction bases unmatched: 7. CDR3 bases: TGTGCCAGCAGCTTAGGAGTGGGGAGGGCGAATGAGCAGTTCTTC. Protein sequence: CASSLGVGRANEQFF.

CDR3 sequence reads: CASSPGLAVHEQYF. The CDR3 DNA reads as TGTGCCAGCAGCCCGGGACTAGCGGTACACGAGCAGTACTTC. The chain carries TRBV5-4 and TRBJ2-7; 11 bases fit TRBD2. V was clipped by 4 bases and J by 5 bases; unmatched bases: 5. CDR1 and CDR2 (germline): SGHNT, YYREEE (reference sequence). The CDR3 contains 14 residues.

Ten or more counts support this clone. CDR3 bases: TGCGCCAGCAGCCAGGTACTGTCCCGGGACAGCAACACTGAAGCTTTCTTT. It codes for CASSQVLSRDSNTEAFF. This chain connects TRBV4-1 to TRBJ1-1; 7 nucleotides align to TRBD1. V lost 3 bases to trimming and J lost 2 bases; unmatched junction nucleotides: 12. Per germline, CDR1 MGHRA and CDR2 YSYEKL. The CDR3 has 17 amino acids.

The CDR3 DNA follows: TGTGCCAGCAGAATGACACCTCTGGAAAAACTGTTTTTT. Amino acids: CASRMTPLEKLFF. The rearrangement uses TRBV13 and TRBJ1-4, with D hard to call. Per the germline V gene, CDR1 is PRHDT and CDR2 is FYEKMQ (reference sequence). V was trimmed by 6 bases and J by 8 bases, leaving 13 bases between them. The CDR3 is 13 residues long. The variable domain in full, completed from reference TRBV13 and TRBJ1-4, reads AAGVIQSPRHLIKEKRETATLKCYPIPRHDTVYWYQQGPGQDPQFLISFYEKMQSDKGSIPDRFSAQQFSDYHSELNMSSLELGDSALYFCASRMTPLEKLFFGSGTQLSVL.

V is TRBV6-1 and J is TRBJ2-3, with unresolved D. The CDR3 length is 12 residues. V gave up 5 bases and J gave up 10 bases, with 13 bases separating them. Germline V gene lookup returns CDR1 MNHNS and CDR2 SASEGT. CDR3 coding DNA: TGTGCCAGCAGTCCCCCGCCCACTCCGCAGTATTTT. Its protein product is CASSPPPTPQYF.

The chain links TRBV7-3 to TRBJ2-2, with TRBD1 matching 9 bases. The ends lost 3 bases at V and 3 bases at J; junction bases unmatched: 2. Germline V gene data show CDR1 as SGHTA and CDR2 as FQGTGA. This CDR3 is 15 amino acids long. Written as DNA, the CDR3 is TGTGCCAGCAGCTTTGGACAGGGGTACACCGGGGAGCTGTTTTTT. Translating gives CASSFGQGYTGELFF.

The chain uses TRBV6-4 and TRBJ1-5; D is uncertain. Germline CDR1 is MRHNA and CDR2 is SNTAGT. There are 11 residues in the CDR3. The germline V and J ends were trimmed by 10 bases and 15 bases, with 19 bases remaining between them. The CDR3 DNA reads TGTGCCAACAACAATCCTCGACTTGGGCATTTT. This encodes CANNNPRLGHF.

The chain carries TRBV18 and TRBJ1-2; 7 bases agree with TRBD1. Trimming took 1 base from V and 0 from J; bases not matched to a gene: 8. The CDR3 runs 17 residues. Germline CDR1 and CDR2: KGHSH and LQKENI. The CDR3 DNA sequence: TGTGCCAGCTCACCACAGACAGGGTCATCGGCTAACTATGGCTACACCTTC. Translating it yields CASSPQTGSSANYGYTF.

V gene TRBV18 combines with J gene TRBJ2-1; TRBD2 agrees at 12 bases. This CDR3 has 17 amino acids. The V and J ends lost 3 bases and 7 bases, in that order; junction bases with no gene match: 10. Germline CDR1 KGHSH, CDR2 LQKENI. Here the CDR3 reads CASSPPSLAGGRNEQFF. As DNA, the CDR3 is TGTGCCAGCTCACCTCCTTCTCTAGCGGGAGGGCGGAATGAGCAGTTCTTC.

The rearrangement uses TRBV19 and TRBJ1-1, with a weak D call TRBD1 (6 bases). There are 13 residues in the CDR3. The V end was cut by 9 bases, the J end by 5 bases, with 16 bases between. Per germline, CDR1 LNHDA and CDR2 SQIVND (reference sequence). The CDR3 loop is CASRPGGATEAFF. DNA for the CDR3: TGTGCCAGCAGGCCGGGGGGGGCTACTGAAGCTTTCTTT.

The V call is TRBV19, the J call TRBJ2-1; maybe TRBD2 (7 bases). The V gene lost 3 bases and the J gene lost 10 bases, with 16 bases spanning the gap. Germline V gene lookup returns CDR1 LNHDA and CDR2 SQIVND (reference sequence). The CDR3 covers 14 residues. DNA of the CDR3: TGTGCCAGTAGTATGGGGGGGGCCCACACGGAGCAGTTCTTC. Its translation: CASSMGGAHTEQFF.

The V gene is TRBV6-6, the J gene TRBJ2-2, with 9 bases matching TRBD1. The germline V gene has CDR1 MNHNY and CDR2 SVGAGI (reference sequence). V lost 0 bases to trimming and J lost 4 bases; unmatched junction nucleotides: 3. The CDR3 spans 16 residues. The CDR3 loop is CASSYSDRGATGELFF. CDR3 DNA sequence: TGTGCCAGCAGTTACTCGGACAGGGGAGCCACCGGGGAGCTGTTTTTT.

In this sample, this clone turned up once. This chain joins TRBV7-9 and TRBJ2-7; D not certain. This CDR3 region has 14 residues. CDR1 SEHNR and CDR2 FQNEAQ come from the germline V gene (reference sequence). V was pared by 5 bases and J by 4 bases, with 15 bases between. CDR3 residues: CASSPRLETYEQYF. In nucleotides, the CDR3 is TGTGCCAGCAGCCCCCGGCTAGAAACTTACGAGCAGTACTTC.

The genes are TRBV5-1 and TRBJ2-3, with 8 bases identical to TRBD2. The CDR3 totals 14 residues. The germline CDR1 and CDR2 sequences are SGHRS and YFSETQ. After removal of 4 bases from V and 1 base from J, the junction contained 2 bases not matched to a gene. This chain's CDR3 is CASSPTSGTDTQYF. The CDR3 bases are TGCGCCAGCAGCCCGACTAGCGGCACAGATACGCAGTATTTT.

CDR3 nucleotides: TGTGCCAGTAGTTCCCTATCGACAGGGGGCTCCTACGAGCAGTACTTC. This translates into CASSSLSTGGSYEQYF. The chain carries TRBV19 and TRBJ2-7; TRBD1 matches at 9 bases. There are 16 residues in the CDR3. Germline V gene lookup returns CDR1 LNHDA and CDR2 SQIVND (reference sequence). Trimming at V came to 5 bases and at J to 0 bases, leaving 8 bases not matched to a gene.

The chain recombines TRBV2 with TRBJ2-6; 9 nucleotides match TRBD1. This CDR3 has 17 residues. Germline V gene data show CDR1 as SNHLY and CDR2 as FYNNEI. Trimming cost V 7 bases and J 0 bases; bases outside gene matches: 7. The CDR3 sequence: CASTLGTGPSGANVLTF. The CDR3 DNA follows: TGTGCCAGCACCCTAGGGACAGGGCCCTCTGGGGCCAACGTCCTGACTTTC. The variable domain in full, completed from reference TRBV2 and TRBJ2-6, reads EPEVTQTPSHQVTQMGQEVILRCVPISNHLYFYWYRQILGQKVEFLVSFYNNEISEKSEIFDDQFSVERPDGSNFTLKIRSTKLEDSAMYFCASTLGTGPSGANVLTFGAGSRLTVL.

CDR3 loop: CASSYLGSLGDEQFF. Written as DNA, the CDR3 is TGTGCCAGCAGTTACCTGGGTAGCTTAGGGGATGAGCAGTTCTTC. This rearrangement joins TRBV6-5 to TRBJ2-1; tentative D call: TRBD1 (5 bases). Between the trimmed V and J ends, which lost 2 bases and 8 bases, there was a span of 16 bases. The CDR3 sequence is 15 residues long. From germline, CDR1 is MNHEY and CDR2 SVGAGI.

This chain joins TRBV7-9 and TRBJ2-7; D gene uncertain. Trimming removed 1 base at V and 0 bases at J, with 7 bases between. Germline V lookup: CDR1 SEHNR, CDR2 FQNEAQ (reference sequence). The CDR3 is 14 residues long. CDR3 loop: CASSLELPSYEQYF. The DNA of the CDR3 is TGTGCCAGCAGCTTAGAACTGCCCTCCTACGAGCAGTACTTC.

J is TRBJ2-7 and V is TRBV6-1; a possible D gene is TRBD1 (6 bases). The V gene lost 6 bases and the J gene lost 5 bases, with 11 bases spanning the gap. Germline assignment: CDR1 MNHNS and CDR2 SASEGT. The CDR3 spans 12 residues. The CDR3 nucleotides are TGTGCCAGCAGAAAACAGGGTAACGAGCAGTACTTC. It translates to CASRKQGNEQYF.

The chain has TRBV7-3 and TRBJ2-7; a weak D match, TRBD2 (5 bases). CDR1 is SGHTA, CDR2 FQGTGA, per germline. V was cut by 1 base and J by 5 bases, with 9 bases left in between. CDR3 length equals 13 residues. The CDR3 is CASSLKPGDEQYF. The CDR3 DNA is TGTGCCAGCAGCTTAAAGCCCGGGGACGAGCAGTACTTC.

The chain couples TRBV7-8 to TRBJ1-2; D remains unclear. The germline V and J ends were trimmed by 4 bases and 1 base, with 10 bases remaining between them. The CDR3 length is 14 residues. CDR1 SGHVS and CDR2 FQNEAQ come from the germline V gene. The CDR3 DNA reads as TGTGCCAGCAGCTCCCGGGAGAGTAACTATGGCTACACCTTC. Translating it yields CASSSRESNYGYTF.

This clone has just a few counts. The V and J genes are TRBV30 and TRBJ2-7; D gene uncertain. V was trimmed by 4 bases and J by 3 bases, leaving 7 bases between them. Germline V gives CDR1 GTSNPN, CDR2 SVGIG (reference sequence). CDR3 size: 11 residues. Here the CDR3 DNA reads TGTGCCTGGACGACGGGCTACGAGCAGTACTTC. It codes for CAWTTGYEQYF.

V is TRBV9 and J is TRBJ1-3, with a tentative D call TRBD1 (6 bases). The V gene's germline CDR1 is SGDLS and CDR2 YYNGEE. This CDR3 is 15 amino acids long. Deletions cut 3 bases from V and 0 bases from J, with 10 bases between. CDR3 region: CASSGDISSGNTIYF. In DNA form, the CDR3 reads TGTGCCAGCAGCGGGGACATCAGCTCTGGAAACACCATATATTTT.

V is TRBV27 and J is TRBJ1-3; D remains ambiguous. V was cut by 6 bases and J by 5 bases, with 14 bases left in between. The CDR3 is 14 residues long. Germline loops: CDR1 MNHEY, CDR2 SMNVEV (reference sequence). The CDR3 is CASRHPSPRNTIYF. CDR3 coding DNA: TGTGCCAGCAGACACCCCTCACCCCGAAACACCATATATTTT.

V and J are TRBV7-6 and TRBJ2-3; TRBD2 matches 7 bases. This CDR3 contains 16 residues. J was trimmed by 5 bases and V by 4 bases; bases with no gene match: 12. Germline V gene sequence: CDR1 SGHVS, CDR2 FNYEAQ. In DNA form, the CDR3 reads TGTGCCAGCAGCTCAGAACCGGGACCGGGGGGAGATACGCAGTATTTT. Translating gives CASSSEPGPGGDTQYF.

Details on this clone: In the same sample, other DNA sequences code for this CDR3. V is TRBV6-5 and J is TRBJ1-2, with 7 bases aligning to TRBD1. The junction had 10 bases not matched to a gene; V was cut back by 6 bases and J by 6 bases. Germline V lookup: CDR1 MNHEY, CDR2 SVGAGI. CDR3 length equals 14 residues. The CDR3 region is CASSRDREVHGYTF. The CDR3 DNA is TGTGCCAGCAGCAGAGACAGGGAAGTTCATGGCTACACCTTC.

The V call is TRBV6-5, the J call TRBJ1-4; possible D gene TRBD1, 5 bases. The V end lost 2 bases, the J end lost 3 bases, and 13 bases lay between the germline ends. This CDR3 is 16 amino acids long. Germline V CDR1 and CDR2: MNHEY, SVGAGI. The CDR3 DNA is TGTGCCAGCAGTTACGCCCAGGGTAGCTCTAATGAAAAACTGTTTTTT. Its translation is CASSYAQGSSNEKLFF.

This chain connects TRBV11-2 to TRBJ2-1, with 15 bases aligning to TRBD2. Germline V lookup: CDR1 SGHAT, CDR2 FQNNGV. With V trimmed by 7 bases and J by 3 bases, 13 bases remained unmatched. The length of the CDR3 is 19 residues. CDR3 in DNA: TGTGCCAGCACCTCGATGTCGGGACTAGCGGGAGGTGTCTACAATGAGCAGTTCTTC. As protein: CASTSMSGLAGGVYNEQFF.

This chain joins TRBV6-5 and TRBJ2-7, with a weak D call TRBD2 (7 bases). V was trimmed by 6 bases and J by 5 bases, leaving 17 bases between them. The CDR3 consists of 14 residues. The germline V gene has CDR1 MNHEY and CDR2 SVGAGI. The CDR3 reads CASRGRGLSHEQYF. CDR3 DNA sequence: TGTGCCAGCAGGGGGCGGGGGCTTTCCCACGAGCAGTACTTC.

This clone appeared a few times. The chain carries TRBV5-4 and TRBJ2-5; 10 bases agree with TRBD2. The CDR3 has 17 amino acids. Germline-derived CDR1 and CDR2 are SGHNT and YYREEE (reference sequence). J lost 0 bases, V lost 5 bases, and 10 bases had no gene match. In nucleotides, the CDR3 is TGTGCCAGCAGTCCTCGACTAGCGGGCGCTAACCAAGAGACCCAGTACTTC. This codes for CASSPRLAGANQETQYF.

The CDR3 DNA sequence: TGTGCCAGCACCCGACAGGGGGCAGGATATGGCTACACCTTC. Its translation is CASTRQGAGYGYTF. The rearrangement joins TRBV28 to TRBJ1-2; TRBD1 matches 10 bases. Looked up from germline, CDR1 is MDHEN and CDR2 is SYDVKM. This CDR3 contains 14 residues. Unmatched junction bases numbered 7, after V lost 7 bases and J lost 5 bases.

The chain combines TRBV4-2 with TRBJ1-4; 7 bases match TRBD1. V was clipped by 4 bases and J by 8 bases; unmatched bases: 13. Germline-derived CDR1 and CDR2 are LGHNA and YNFKEQ. This CDR3 region has 16 residues. CDR3 sequence reads: CASSRRVGTQGEKLFF. The CDR3 DNA is TGTGCCAGCAGCCGGCGTGTGGGTACACAGGGGGAAAAACTGTTTTTT.